This T cell receptor beta chain was found in a study of cytomegalovirus exposure and HLA in healthy donors. With respect to this clone: The antigen remains unidentified.

The PCR contained 60 Vbeta and 13 Jbeta primers. Generated by immunoSEQ multiplex PCR, the TCRdb table keeps only in-frame clones and is missing some. The sample shows under 150,000 clones, 70% to 80% of them seen only once. Findings of the study overall: CMV serostatus was the sole immune exposure data available. A later analysis revealed that TCR association rates differed between HLA loci, peaking at DRB1 and bottoming out at HLA-C. Researchers reported that three CMV-associated chains were confirmed in vitro as CMV antigen-specific.

This CDR3 has 13 amino acids. Germline V gene lookup returns CDR1 GTSNPN and CDR2 SVGIG (reference sequence). With V trimmed by 3 bases and J by 5 bases, 6 bases remained unmatched. This clonotype was sampled from a woman aged 40 to 50 in good health and CMV-seropositive. J is TRBJ2-5 and V is TRBV30; 7 bases are shared with TRBD1. Specimen: PBMCs. DNA of the CDR3: TGTGCCTGGAGGCAGACAGGGTTCGAGACCCAGTACTTC. It codes for CAWRQTGFETQYF.